One and the same sample provided the 16 T cell receptor beta chains below, sequenced in a study of cytomegalovirus exposure and HLA in healthy donors. PCR used 60 Vbeta primers and 13 Jbeta primers. Measured with immunoSEQ multiplex PCR; TCRdb has only the in-frame clones, and not every one. The sample lists about 150,000 clones; over 60% were seen once. The specimen was PBMCs. The receptor source for this set is a man aged 35 to 55 in good health and CMV-seronegative.

The rearrangement uses TRBV9 and TRBJ1-4, with 8 bases identical to TRBD1. J lost 7 bases, V lost 0 bases, and 8 bases had no gene match. The CDR3 covers 16 residues. Germline CDR1 and CDR2: SGDLS and YYNGEE. CDR3 nucleotides: TGTGCCAGCAGCGTAGCGGCAGGGGGCGGGGGTGAAAAACTGTTTTTT. Amino acid sequence: CASSVAAGGGGEKLFF.

The chain carries TRBV5-1 and TRBJ1-6; D is possibly TRBD1 (6 bases). CDR1 SGHRS and CDR2 YFSETQ come from the germline V gene. CDR3 length: 15 amino acids. V was cut by 1 base and J by 5 bases, with 10 bases left in between. This chain's CDR3 is CASSLWTANNSPLHF. The CDR3 bases are TGCGCCAGCAGCTTGTGGACAGCCAATAATTCACCCCTCCACTTT. The whole variable domain, remainder taken from reference TRBV5-1 and TRBJ1-6, is KAGVTQTPRYLIKTRGQQVTLSCSPISGHRSVSWYQQTPGQGLQFLFEYFSETQRNKGNFPGRFSGRQFSNSRSEMNVSTLELGDSALYLCASSLWTANNSPLHFGNGTRLTVT.

This clone was seen only a few times. This chain uses TRBV6-1 with TRBJ1-5; no clear D gene. The CDR3 is 17 amino acids. Trimming stripped 4 bases from V and 0 bases from J, with 16 bases between. The germline V gene has CDR1 MNHNS and CDR2 SASEGT. CDR3 nucleotides: TGTGCCAGCAGTGCCCTTAGGATAGACTCTAGCAATCAGCCCCAGCATTTT. Encoded protein: CASSALRIDSSNQPQHF.

The chain carries TRBV5-1 and TRBJ2-2, with TRBD2 matching 12 bases. The trim removed 2 bases at V and 7 bases at J, leaving 6 bases unmatched. Per germline, CDR1 SGHRS and CDR2 YFSETQ. There are 16 residues in the CDR3. The CDR3 DNA sequence: TGCGCCAGCAGCTTCGCTAGCGGGGGGGCCGTCGGGGAGCTGTTTTTT. It is translated as CASSFASGGAVGELFF. Supplemented by reference TRBV5-1 and TRBJ2-2, the full variable domain reads KAGVTQTPRYLIKTRGQQVTLSCSPISGHRSVSWYQQTPGQGLQFLFEYFSETQRNKGNFPGRFSGRQFSNSRSEMNVSTLELGDSALYLCASSFASGGAVGELFFGEGSRLTVL.

This clone has only a few counts. The V gene is TRBV1, the J gene TRBJ1-3. TRBV1 is assigned pseudogene status. The CDR3 is made up of 16 amino acids. The CDR3 DNA is TGCACCAGCAGCCAAGATGAGCCTGATAAAGGAAACACCATATATTTT. It encodes CTSSQDEPDKGNTIYF.

V usage is TRBV7-8 and J usage is TRBJ1-6; no definite D call. CDR3 length: 17 residues. The germline V gene encodes CDR1 SGHVS and CDR2 FQNEAQ. Trimming removed 1 base at V and 2 bases at J, with 12 bases between. The CDR3 here is CASSLVGQVPYNSPLHF. CDR3 sequence (DNA): TGTGCCAGCAGCTTAGTGGGCCAGGTCCCCTATAATTCACCCCTCCACTTT.

J is TRBJ1-5 and V is TRBV28; 7 bases agree with TRBD1. The CDR3 totals 14 residues. V was pared by 2 bases and J by 7 bases, with 5 bases of the junction left unmatched. Germline CDR1 and CDR2: MDHEN and SYDVKM. The CDR3 here is CASSLEGAGQPQHF. The CDR3 DNA follows: TGTGCCAGCAGTTTAGAGGGGGCAGGGCAGCCCCAGCATTTT.

V gene TRBV6-5 combines with J gene TRBJ1-1, with D hard to call. V lost 0 bases and J 7 bases, leaving 12 bases between the germline ends. Germline lookup yields CDR1 MNHEY and CDR2 SVGAGI. This CDR3 has 14 residues. DNA of the CDR3: TGTGCCAGCAGTTACTCGGGGAAAGGAGGTGAAGCTTTCTTT. This gives the protein CASSYSGKGGEAFF.

This chain joins TRBV4-2 and TRBJ2-5; D may be TRBD1 (5 bases). V lost 6 bases and J lost 0, with 8 bases in between. This CDR3 is built from 13 residues. Germline V lookup: CDR1 LGHNA, CDR2 YNFKEQ. The DNA for the CDR3 is TGTGCCAGCAGTATGACAGACCAAGAGACCCAGTACTTC. Protein product: CASSMTDQETQYF.

The V and J genes are TRBV6-6 and TRBJ1-5, with a possible D match to TRBD1 (5 bases). This CDR3 is 14 amino acids long. Germline V gene lookup returns CDR1 MNHNY and CDR2 SVGAGI (reference sequence). V dropped 8 bases and J dropped 0 bases, with 11 bases sitting between them. CDR3 residues: CASVDSYSNQPQHF. The CDR3 region has the DNA TGTGCCAGCGTTGACAGCTATAGCAATCAGCCCCAGCATTTT.

J is TRBJ1-1 and V is TRBV6-5, with D unresolved. CDR1 is MNHEY, CDR2 SVGAGI, per germline. CDR3 length: 13 amino acids. V lost 4 bases, J lost 0 bases, and 6 bases lay in between. The CDR3 loop reads CASSLRLNTEAFF. The CDR3 DNA follows: TGTGCCAGCAGTTTACGGTTGAACACTGAAGCTTTCTTT.

The V call is TRBV5-1, the J call TRBJ2-1, with 12 positions matching TRBD2. The V gene's germline CDR1 is SGHRS and CDR2 YFSETQ. Unmatched junction bases numbered 11, after V lost 4 bases and J lost 9 bases. This CDR3 comprises 16 residues. The CDR3, as DNA: TGCGCCAGCAGCCGGATGCGGACTAGCGGGGACGGTGAGCAGTTCTTC. Its protein product is CASSRMRTSGDGEQFF.

This chain joins TRBV7-2 and TRBJ1-5, with 9 nucleotides matching TRBD1. This CDR3 contains 15 residues. Germline lookup yields CDR1 SGHTA and CDR2 FQGNSA. Germline trimming cut 5 bases from V and 9 bases from J; bases unmatched to any gene: 11. In nucleotides, the CDR3 is TGTGCCAGCAGCGGACCTCCGGGACAGGGTACGCCCCAGCATTTT. It codes for CASSGPPGQGTPQHF.

The chain links TRBV6-1 to TRBJ2-5, with D perhaps matching TRBD1 (5 bases). The CDR3 is made up of 15 amino acids. Germline loops: CDR1 MNHNS, CDR2 SASEGT. The ends were cut back, 4 bases at V and 5 bases at J, with 17 bases in the middle. DNA of the CDR3: TGTGCCAGCAGTGGTGGGGCTGGTCTTCAGGAGACCCAGTACTTC. This sequence encodes CASSGGAGLQETQYF.

This chain connects TRBV27 to TRBJ2-7; possibly TRBD2 for D (5 bases). Germline loops: CDR1 MNHEY, CDR2 SMNVEV (reference sequence). This CDR3 region has 13 residues. Trimming left V 8 bases short and J 2 bases short, with 13 bases between. The CDR3 DNA sequence: TGTGCCAGCGCGAACCGGAGGCCCTACGAGCAGTACTTC. Encoded protein: CASANRRPYEQYF.

V is TRBV7-9 and J is TRBJ2-7; no clear D. Germline V gives CDR1 SEHNR, CDR2 FQNEAQ (reference sequence). This CDR3 region has 14 residues. Between the trimmed V and J ends, which lost 4 bases and 2 bases, there was a span of 12 bases. The CDR3 protein is CASSSVGRPYEQYF. Written as DNA, the CDR3 is TGTGCCAGCAGCTCCGTGGGCCGGCCCTACGAGCAGTACTTC.